This T cell receptor (beta chain) was found in a study of blood T cell repertoires in COVID-19. The V gene's germline CDR1 is SGHRS and CDR2 YFSETQ. The trim removed 0 bases at V and 4 bases at J, leaving 4 bases unmatched. The CDR3 sequence is 16 residues long. Original data processing: Counts of nucleated cells, estimated from reference gene primer amplification, were obtained. Generated by immunoSEQ multiplex PCR, the TCRdb table keeps only in-frame clones and is missing some. Clonal size and the V and J genes are those of that table, whereas D and trimming came from the DNA. The sample lists about 150,000 clones, about nine tenths occurring once.

Sequencing input: peripheral blood. This chain uses TRBV5-1 with TRBJ2-5, with 12 bases that match TRBD1. The sequence came from a woman aged 70-85 years with acute or convalescent COVID-19. CDR3 region: CASSLAGQGAGETQYF. The CDR3 DNA reads TGCGCCAGCAGCTTGGCGGGACAGGGGGCAGGAGAGACCCAGTACTTC.